This T cell receptor beta chain appears in the sequencing data of a study of read filtering for tumor transcriptome and immune sequencing. In this sample, this clonotype turned up many times. This CDR3 comprises 16 residues. Germline V gene lookup returns CDR1 SGHNT and CDR2 YYREEE (reference sequence). With 4 bases removed from V and 2 bases from J, the gap between germline ends came to 19 bases. From 300 to 450 ng of RNA, a library with molecular barcoded alpha/delta and beta/gamma adaptors was made. TCRdb re-derived calls from the reads in MiXCR, one entry per CDR3 protein. The repertoire includes over 45,000 distinct CDR3 sequences, more than 20% of them detected once, and about a sixth sits in the top ten.

The TCR was taken from a donor aged 40 or older with multiple myeloma. The chain joins TRBV5-4 to TRBJ2-7, with a weak D call TRBD1 (6 bases). Input material: a population of CD138-negative cells sorted from bone marrow. This CDR3 is CASSLGARGVTYEQYF. In nucleotides, the CDR3 is TGTGCCAGCAGCCTGGGGGCCAGGGGAGTAACCTACGAGCAGTACTTC.